Listed here are 24 T cell receptor beta chains from one sample, sequenced in a study of CD8 T cells in Susac syndrome. Reverse transcription of about 0.5 to 1 ug RNA was carried out with random hexamers. TCRdb recomputed calls from the immunoSEQ multiplex PCR reads with MiXCR, one row per CDR3 protein. The sample records 95,000 to 150,000 distinct CDR3 sequences, over 95% being singletons. The sequencing sample was made of CD4+ T cells from PBMCs. The receptor source for this set is a human donor with Susac syndrome.

The chain links TRBV20-1 to TRBJ2-1, with no clear D. The CDR3 loop spans 13 amino acids. V shed 6 bases and J shed 5 bases, with 14 bases lying between them. Germline V CDR1 and CDR2: DFQATT, SNEGSKA (reference sequence). CDR3 nucleotide sequence: TGCAGTGCCACGCCCTGGTCCAACAATGAGCAGTTCTTC. Its translation is CSATPWSNNEQFF.

This clonotype occurred once. This chain links TRBV9 with TRBJ2-5, with D perhaps matching TRBD1 or TRBD2 (5 bases each). Trimming removed 6 bases at V and 1 base at J, with 13 bases between. Germline V gene sequence: CDR1 SGDLS, CDR2 YYNGEE. CDR3 size: 14 residues. The DNA for the CDR3 is TGTGCCAGCACACCGTGGGGGTCCCAAGAGACCCAGTACTTC. Its protein is CASTPWGSQETQYF.

This chain connects TRBV4-2 to TRBJ2-1; 7 nucleotides agree with TRBD2. The CDR3 has 14 residues. V shed 0 bases and J 9 bases; nucleotides not matched to a gene: 5. Germline V gene lookup returns CDR1 LGHNA and CDR2 YNFKEQ. The CDR3 sequence: CASSQDRTRPEQFF. The CDR3 DNA follows: TGTGCCAGCAGCCAAGATCGGACTAGACCTGAGCAGTTCTTC.

CDR3 bases: TGTGCCAGCAGCCCCGGACTAGCGGGAGTTTTGGCTAGGGGGCGAGATACGCAGTATTTT. Translation: CASSPGLAGVLARGRDTQYF. V gene TRBV9 combines with J gene TRBJ2-3, with 13 bases fitting TRBD2. The V and J ends lost 4 bases and 5 bases, in that order; junction bases with no gene match: 19. Germline CDR1 is SGDLS and CDR2 is YYNGEE. The CDR3 runs 20 residues.

This chain links TRBV5-6 with TRBJ1-2; TRBD1 is a possible D gene (5 bases). V was pared by 0 bases and J by 5 bases, with 14 bases between. The V gene's germline CDR1 is SGHDT and CDR2 YYEEEE. The CDR3 has 15 amino acids. DNA of the CDR3: TGTGCCAGCAGCTTGGGCCCCGGGACGGAATATGGCTACACCTTC. Encoded protein: CASSLGPGTEYGYTF.

This clonotype was seen only once. This chain connects TRBV18 to TRBJ1-2; TRBD1 matches at 11 bases. The germline CDR1 and CDR2 sequences are KGHSH and LQKENI. J gave up 2 bases and V 3 bases, and 2 bases lay outside the gene matches. CDR3 length: 15 residues. CDR3 in DNA: TGTGCCAGCTCACCGGGACAGGGGGGAAACTATGGCTACACCTTC. Protein product: CASSPGQGGNYGYTF.

The gene calls are TRBV4-2 and TRBJ1-2, with 7 positions matching TRBD1. The V segment lost 5 bases and the J segment 2 bases; nucleotides outside the gene matches: 8. The CDR3 totals 15 residues. Germline V lookup: CDR1 LGHNA, CDR2 YNFKEQ. The CDR3 nucleotides read TGTGCCAGCAGCGGGGGACAGCCGATAAACTATGGCTACACCTTC. Translated: CASSGGQPINYGYTF.

The chain couples TRBV20-1 to TRBJ2-1, with a possible D match to TRBD1 (5 bases). The CDR3 covers 15 residues. The germline V and J ends were trimmed by 6 bases and 0 bases, with 15 bases remaining between them. The germline CDR1 and CDR2 sequences are DFQATT and SNEGSKA (reference sequence). Written as DNA, the CDR3 is TGCAGTGCCGGCAGGGCACGGAGCTCCTACAATGAGCAGTTCTTC. Protein product: CSAGRARSSYNEQFF.

The chain joins TRBV27 to TRBJ1-2, with 8 bases that match TRBD1. The germline V gene has CDR1 MNHEY and CDR2 SMNVEV (reference sequence). V was pared by 3 bases and J by 5 bases, with 5 bases of the junction left unmatched. The CDR3 runs to 14 residues. The CDR3 protein is CASSFTGGQYGYTF. The CDR3 DNA follows: TGTGCCAGCAGTTTTACAGGGGGGCAATATGGCTACACCTTC.

CDR3 sequence (DNA): TGCGCCAGCAGCCTAAGAGACATAAATCCCTACGAGCAGTACTTC. This encodes CASSLRDINPYEQYF. The chain carries TRBV4-3 and TRBJ2-7; D unclear. Germline V gene sequence: CDR1 LGHNA, CDR2 YSLEER. Trimming took 4 bases from V and 2 from J, leaving 15 bases between them. The CDR3 covers 15 residues.

The chain combines TRBV14 with TRBJ2-6; the match to TRBD2 covers 10 bases. V lost 0 bases to trimming and J lost 5 bases; unmatched junction nucleotides: 4. CDR1 SGHDN and CDR2 FVKESK come from the germline V gene. The CDR3 runs 17 residues. The chain's CDR3 is CASSQETSGPRANVLTF. The CDR3, as DNA: TGTGCCAGCAGCCAAGAGACTAGCGGGCCCCGGGCCAACGTCCTGACTTTC.

In this sample, this clonotype turned up once. The chain carries TRBV3-1 and TRBJ2-6, with TRBD1 matching over 10 bases. Germline CDR1 is LGHDT and CDR2 is YNNKEL (reference sequence). V shed 3 bases and J 2 bases; nucleotides not matched to a gene: 7. The CDR3 consists of 18 residues. The CDR3 region has the DNA TGTGCCAGCAGCCACCTCCCGGGACAGGGGCCTGGGGCCAACGTCCTGACTTTC. Its protein product is CASSHLPGQGPGANVLTF.

The chain couples TRBV6-5 to TRBJ1-1; D perhaps matches TRBD1 (6 bases). Germline V gene data show CDR1 as MNHEY and CDR2 as SVGAGI. The germline V and J ends were trimmed by 5 bases and 4 bases, with 14 bases remaining between them. There are 14 residues in the CDR3. The CDR3 DNA sequence: TGTGCCAGCAGTCCCTTGGACAGATTCACTGAAGCTTTCTTT. Protein product: CASSPLDRFTEAFF.

The rearrangement links TRBV3-1 to TRBJ2-2; D is uncertain. The CDR3 is 14 amino acids. Trimming cost V 1 base and J 7 bases, with 10 bases left between them. Per germline, CDR1 LGHDT and CDR2 YNNKEL (reference sequence). CDR3 amino acids: CASSQGGTYGELFF. The CDR3 DNA reads as TGTGCCAGCAGCCAAGGGGGTACTTACGGGGAGCTGTTTTTT.

The chain has TRBV20-1 and TRBJ2-5; 9 nucleotides agree with TRBD2. CDR1 and CDR2 from the germline V gene are DFQATT and SNEGSKA (reference sequence). V was pared by 3 bases and J by 5 bases, with 7 bases of the junction left unmatched. CDR3 length equals 14 residues. CDR3 nucleotides: TGCAGTGCTAGGTCGACCGCGGGAGGGGAGACCCAGTACTTC. Translated: CSARSTAGGETQYF.

The chain is built from TRBV5-4 and TRBJ1-2; 7 bases align to TRBD1. The junction had 7 bases not matched to a gene; V was cut back by 4 bases and J by 7 bases. CDR3 size: 13 residues. Germline-derived CDR1 and CDR2 are SGHNT and YYREEE (reference sequence). This chain's CDR3 is CASSRDRASGYTF. As DNA, the CDR3 is TGTGCCAGCAGCCGCGACAGGGCCAGTGGCTACACCTTC.

This sequence joins TRBV4-2 and TRBJ2-3, with D perhaps TRBD1 (5 bases). The CDR3 extends over 16 amino acids. Germline V gives CDR1 LGHNA, CDR2 YNFKEQ. With 1 base removed from V and 4 bases from J, the gap between germline ends came to 15 bases. CDR3 region: CASSQGPRERADTQYF. Here the CDR3 DNA reads TGTGCCAGCAGCCAAGGCCCCAGGGAAAGGGCAGATACGCAGTATTTT.

The chain employs TRBV6-6 and TRBJ2-1; D call uncertain. V was cut by 1 base and J by 7 bases, with 5 bases left in between. This CDR3 has 12 residues. Germline values: CDR1 MNHNY, CDR2 SVGAGI (reference sequence). The CDR3 sequence: CASSYYGNEQFF. In nucleotides, the CDR3 is TGTGCCAGCAGTTACTACGGGAATGAGCAGTTCTTC.

The rearrangement uses TRBV30 and TRBJ1-2; 10 bases are a match to TRBD1. The CDR3 runs to 13 residues. Germline lookup yields CDR1 GTSNPN and CDR2 SVGIG (reference sequence). Trimming at V came to 4 bases and at J to 8 bases, leaving 7 bases not matched to a gene. The CDR3 DNA follows: TGTGCCTGGAAAGACAGGGGGCCCGCGGGCTACACCTTC. Its translation: CAWKDRGPAGYTF.

V gene TRBV15 combines with J gene TRBJ2-5, with D uncertain. Trimming removed 1 base from V and 5 bases from J, with 8 bases in between. Germline CDR1 is LNHNV and CDR2 is YYDKDF (reference sequence). The CDR3 covers 13 residues. In DNA form, the CDR3 reads TGTGCCACCAGCAGAGTCGTTAAGGAGACCCAGTACTTC. Translation: CATSRVVKETQYF.

The chain has TRBV18 and TRBJ1-1; D perhaps matches TRBD1 (6 bases). Trimming removed 5 bases from V and 1 base from J, with 8 bases in between. Germline CDR1 and CDR2: KGHSH and LQKENI. The CDR3 consists of 13 residues. DNA for the CDR3: TGTGCCAGCTCAAAACAGGGGAACACTGAAGCTTTCTTT. This encodes CASSKQGNTEAFF. The full variable domain, with the rest looked up from reference TRBV18 and TRBJ1-1, is NAGVMQNPRHLVRRRGQEARLRCSPMKGHSHVYWYRQLPEEGLKFMVYLQKENIIDESGMPKERFSAEFPKEGPSILRIQQVVRGDSAAYFCASSKQGNTEAFFGQGTRLTVV.

V gene TRBV20-1 combines with J gene TRBJ2-1, with D uncertain. V was cut by 5 bases and J by 3 bases, with 17 bases left in between. Germline V gives CDR1 DFQATT, CDR2 SNEGSKA (reference sequence). CDR3 size: 15 residues. The chain's CDR3 is CSAAPRLARYNEQFF. For the CDR3, the DNA is TGCAGTGCTGCTCCCCGACTCGCCCGCTACAATGAGCAGTTCTTC.

This chain uses TRBV20-1 with TRBJ1-1; D is undetermined. There are 15 residues in the CDR3. The germline CDR1 and CDR2 sequences are DFQATT and SNEGSKA (reference sequence). Trimming shortened V by 1 base and J by 3 bases, and 15 bases separated the two germline ends. The CDR3 DNA follows: TGCAGTGCTAGAGGTCGGACGAACCCGGACACTGAAGCTTTCTTT. It yields the protein CSARGRTNPDTEAFF.

J is TRBJ1-2 and V is TRBV28; 7 positions match TRBD1. The ends lost 2 bases at V and 8 bases at J; junction bases unmatched: 5. Germline V gene lookup returns CDR1 MDHEN and CDR2 SYDVKM. CDR3 length equals 13 residues. DNA of the CDR3: TGTGCCAGCAGTTTAGAGGACAGGACGGGCTACACCTTC. Protein sequence: CASSLEDRTGYTF.